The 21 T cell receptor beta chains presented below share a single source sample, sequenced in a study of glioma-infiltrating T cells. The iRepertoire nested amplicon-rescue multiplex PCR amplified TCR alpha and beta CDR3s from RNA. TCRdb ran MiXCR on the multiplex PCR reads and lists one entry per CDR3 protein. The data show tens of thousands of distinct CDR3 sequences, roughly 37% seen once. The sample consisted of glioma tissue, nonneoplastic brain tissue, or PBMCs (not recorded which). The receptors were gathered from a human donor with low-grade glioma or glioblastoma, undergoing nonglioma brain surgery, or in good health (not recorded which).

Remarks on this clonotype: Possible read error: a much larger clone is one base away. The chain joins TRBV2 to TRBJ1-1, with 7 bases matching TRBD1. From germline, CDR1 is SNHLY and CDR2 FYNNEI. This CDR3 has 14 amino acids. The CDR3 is CASRPTGVNNEAFF. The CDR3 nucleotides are TGTGCCAGCCGACCCACAGGGGTGAACAATGAAGCTTTCTTT. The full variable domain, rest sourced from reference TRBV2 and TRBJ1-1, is EPEVTQTPSHQVTQMGQEVILRCVPISNHLYFYWYRQILGQKVEFLVSFYNNEISEKSEIFDDQFSVERPDGSNFTLKIRSTKLEDSAMYFCASRPTGVNNEAFFGQGTRLTVV.

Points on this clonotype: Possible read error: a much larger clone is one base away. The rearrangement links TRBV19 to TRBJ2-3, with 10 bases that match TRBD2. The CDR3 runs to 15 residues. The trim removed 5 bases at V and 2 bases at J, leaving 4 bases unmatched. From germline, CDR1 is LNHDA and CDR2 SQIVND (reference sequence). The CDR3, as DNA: TGTGCCAGTAGTGTGACTAGCGGGCTCACAGATACGCAGTATTTT. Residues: CASSVTSGLTDTQYF.

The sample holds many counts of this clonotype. The DNA for the CDR3 is TGTGCCAGCACCAGACCGACTAATTCACCCCTCCACTTT. Protein product: CASTRPTNSPLHF. The chain joins TRBV28 to TRBJ1-6, with D unclear. The V gene's germline CDR1 is MDHEN and CDR2 SYDVKM. The CDR3 runs to 13 residues. Trimming took 7 bases from V and 6 from J, leaving 10 bases between them. Complete variable domain (other parts from reference TRBV28 and TRBJ1-6): DVKVTQSSRYLVKRTGEKVFLECVQDMDHENMFWYRQDPGLGLRLIYFSYDVKMKEKGDIPEGYSVSREKKERFSLILESASTNQTSMYLCASTRPTNSPLHFGNGTRLTVT.

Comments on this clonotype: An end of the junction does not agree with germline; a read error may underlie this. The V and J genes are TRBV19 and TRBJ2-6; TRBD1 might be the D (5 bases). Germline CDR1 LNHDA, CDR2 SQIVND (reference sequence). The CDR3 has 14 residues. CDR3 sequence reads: CSSRSGYGANVLTF. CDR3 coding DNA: TGTTCCAGTCGTTCAGGGTACGGGGCCAACGTCCTGACTTTC. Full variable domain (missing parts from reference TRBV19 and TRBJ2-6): DGGITQSPKYLFRKEGQNVTLSCEQNLNHDAMYWYRQDPGQGLRLIYYSQIVNDFQKGDIAEGYSVSREKKESFPLTVTSAQKNPTAFYLCSSRSGYGANVLTFGAGSRLTVL.

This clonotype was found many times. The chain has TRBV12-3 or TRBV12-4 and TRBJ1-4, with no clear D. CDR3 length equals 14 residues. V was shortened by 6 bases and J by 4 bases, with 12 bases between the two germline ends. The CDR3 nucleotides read TGTGCCAGCAGGCGGAGTTTCTATAATGAAAAACTGTTTTTT. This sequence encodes CASRRSFYNEKLFF.

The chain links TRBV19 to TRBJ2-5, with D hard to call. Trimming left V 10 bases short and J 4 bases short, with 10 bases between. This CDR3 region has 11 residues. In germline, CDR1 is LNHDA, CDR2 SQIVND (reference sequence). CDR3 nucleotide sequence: TGTGCCATTAGAGCAGGAGAGACCCAGTACTTC. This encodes CAIRAGETQYF.

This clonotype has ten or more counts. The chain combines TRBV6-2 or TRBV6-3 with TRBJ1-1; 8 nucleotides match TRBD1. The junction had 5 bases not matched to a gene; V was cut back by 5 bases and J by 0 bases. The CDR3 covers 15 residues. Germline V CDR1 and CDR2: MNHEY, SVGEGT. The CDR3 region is CASSRLQGVNTEAFF. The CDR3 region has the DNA TGTGCCAGCAGTAGGTTACAGGGGGTGAACACTGAAGCTTTCTTT.

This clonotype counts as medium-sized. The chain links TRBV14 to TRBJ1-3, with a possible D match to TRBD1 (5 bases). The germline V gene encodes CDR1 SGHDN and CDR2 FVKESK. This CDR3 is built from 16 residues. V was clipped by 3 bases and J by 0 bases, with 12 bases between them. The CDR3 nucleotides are TGTGCCAGCAGCCATAGACAGAGAACCTCTGGAAACACCATATATTTT. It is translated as CASSHRQRTSGNTIYF.

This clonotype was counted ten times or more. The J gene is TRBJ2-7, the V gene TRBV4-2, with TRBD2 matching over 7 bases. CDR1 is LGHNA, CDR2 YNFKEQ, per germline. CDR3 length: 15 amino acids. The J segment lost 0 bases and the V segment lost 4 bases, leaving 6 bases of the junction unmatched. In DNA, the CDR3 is TGTGCCAGCAGCCGTACTAGCGATAGCTCCTACGAGCAGTACTTC. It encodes CASSRTSDSSYEQYF.

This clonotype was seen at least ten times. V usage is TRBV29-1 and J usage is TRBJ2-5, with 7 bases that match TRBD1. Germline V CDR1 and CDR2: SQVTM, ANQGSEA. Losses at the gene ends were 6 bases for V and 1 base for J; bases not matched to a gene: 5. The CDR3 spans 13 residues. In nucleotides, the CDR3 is TGCAGCGTGGGACAGAGCTTCCAAGAGACCCAGTACTTC. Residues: CSVGQSFQETQYF.

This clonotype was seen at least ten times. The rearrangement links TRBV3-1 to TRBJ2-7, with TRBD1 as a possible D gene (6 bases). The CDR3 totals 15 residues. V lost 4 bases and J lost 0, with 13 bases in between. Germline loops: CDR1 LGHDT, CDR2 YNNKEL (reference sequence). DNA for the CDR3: TGTGCCAGCAGCCCCTCCGGGACAACCTCCTACGAGCAGTACTTC. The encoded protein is CASSPSGTTSYEQYF.

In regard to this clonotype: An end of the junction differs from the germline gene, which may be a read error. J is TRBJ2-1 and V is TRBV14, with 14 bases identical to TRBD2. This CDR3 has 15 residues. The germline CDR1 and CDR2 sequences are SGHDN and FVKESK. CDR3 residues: CASSARLAGGNERFF. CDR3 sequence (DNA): TGTGCCAGCAGCGCGCGACTAGCGGGGGGGAATGAGCGGTTCTTC.

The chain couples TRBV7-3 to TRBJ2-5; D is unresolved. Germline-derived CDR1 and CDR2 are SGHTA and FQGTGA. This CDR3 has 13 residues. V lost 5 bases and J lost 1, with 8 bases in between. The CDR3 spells CASSQWTQETQYF. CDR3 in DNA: TGTGCCAGCAGCCAATGGACCCAAGAGACCCAGTACTTC.

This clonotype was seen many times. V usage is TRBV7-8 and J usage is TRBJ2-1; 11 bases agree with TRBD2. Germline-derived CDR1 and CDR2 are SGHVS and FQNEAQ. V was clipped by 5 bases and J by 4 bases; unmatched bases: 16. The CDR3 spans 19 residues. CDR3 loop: CASSPISRLTSGMYNEQFF. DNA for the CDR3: TGTGCCAGCAGCCCGATTTCTCGTTTGACTAGCGGGATGTACAATGAGCAGTTCTTC.

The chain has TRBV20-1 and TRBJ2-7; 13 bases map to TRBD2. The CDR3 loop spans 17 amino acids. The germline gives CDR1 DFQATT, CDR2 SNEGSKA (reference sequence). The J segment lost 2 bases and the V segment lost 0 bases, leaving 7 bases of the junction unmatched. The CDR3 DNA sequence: TGCAGTGCTAGAGATATACTAGGGACTAGCGGGACCTACGAGCAGTACTTC. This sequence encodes CSARDILGTSGTYEQYF.

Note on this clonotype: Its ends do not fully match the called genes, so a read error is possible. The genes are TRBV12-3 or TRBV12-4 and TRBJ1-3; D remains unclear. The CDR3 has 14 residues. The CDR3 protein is CASIRWSSGNTIYF. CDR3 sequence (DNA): TGTGCCAGCATAAGGTGGAGCTCTGGGAACACCATATATTTT.

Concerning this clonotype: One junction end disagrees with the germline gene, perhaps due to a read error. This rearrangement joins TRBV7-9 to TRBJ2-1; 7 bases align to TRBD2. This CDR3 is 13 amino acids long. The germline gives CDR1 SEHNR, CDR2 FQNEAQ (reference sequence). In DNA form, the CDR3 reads TGTGCCAGCAGCTTAGTCTCACTAGCGAAATTGCTCTTC. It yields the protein CASSLVSLAKLLF.

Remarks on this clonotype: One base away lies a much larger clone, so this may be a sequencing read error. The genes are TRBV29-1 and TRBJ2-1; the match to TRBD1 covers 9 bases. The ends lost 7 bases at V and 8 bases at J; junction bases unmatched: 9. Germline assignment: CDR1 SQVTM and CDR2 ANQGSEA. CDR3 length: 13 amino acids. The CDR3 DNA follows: TGCAGCGCATCCGGGACAGGGCGGTATGAGCAGTTCTTC. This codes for CSASGTGRYEQFF.

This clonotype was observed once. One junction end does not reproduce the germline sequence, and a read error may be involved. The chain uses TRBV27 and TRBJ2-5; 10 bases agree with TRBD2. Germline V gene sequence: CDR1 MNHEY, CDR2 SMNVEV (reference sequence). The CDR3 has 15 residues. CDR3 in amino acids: CASSASGGAGEIQYF. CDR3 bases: TGTGCTAGCAGTGCCAGCGGGGGGGCCGGTGAGATCCAGTACTTC.

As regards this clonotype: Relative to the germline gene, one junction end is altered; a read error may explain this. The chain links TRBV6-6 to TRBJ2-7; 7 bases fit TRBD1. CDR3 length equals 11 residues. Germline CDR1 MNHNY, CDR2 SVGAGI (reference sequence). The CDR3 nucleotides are TGCGCCAGCACAGGGGACTACGAGCAGTACTTC. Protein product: CASTGDYEQYF.

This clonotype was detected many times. CDR3 nucleotide sequence: TGTGCCAGTAGTATAGCTCAGACAACATACAATGAGCAGTTCTTC. Encoded protein: CASSIAQTTYNEQFF. The chain employs TRBV19 and TRBJ2-1; D uncertain. V was shortened by 1 base and J by 4 bases, with 11 bases between the two germline ends. Looked up from germline, CDR1 is LNHDA and CDR2 is SQIVND (reference sequence). The CDR3 loop spans 15 amino acids.